What follows are 5 T cell receptor beta chains derived from one specimen sequenced in a study of T-cell reconstitution after alpha-beta-depleted transplantation in children. For TCRbeta, the library was prepared with unique molecular identifiers. Each CDR3 protein is one row after TCRdb ran MiXCR on the PCR reads. The data hold some 460,000 distinct CDR3 sequences, with about a sixth observed a single time. Sequencing was performed on PBMCs, mostly from graft donor cells, taken 360 days after TCRalphabeta/CD19-depleted stem cell transplant. These receptors were taken from a boy in the first two years of life who had a stem cell transplant for Wiskott-Aldrich syndrome, so the T cells may come from the graft donor.

The rearrangement links TRBV5-1 to TRBJ2-1, with 12 bases fitting TRBD1. There are 19 residues in the CDR3. Germline V CDR1 and CDR2: SGHRS, YFSETQ. Trimming cost V 2 bases and J 3 bases; bases outside gene matches: 12. The CDR3 here is CASSLFSPGQGAYYNEQFF. The CDR3 DNA is TGCGCCAGCAGCTTATTTTCCCCGGGACAGGGGGCATACTACAATGAGCAGTTCTTC.

This clonotype has just a few counts. Here the CDR3 DNA reads TGTGCCAGCAGCTTGCTACTGAGGGTCCAAGAGACCCAGTACTTC. This gives the protein CASSLLLRVQETQYF. The V call is TRBV7-9, the J call TRBJ2-5, with D possibly matching TRBD2 (5 bases). Trimming cost V 3 bases and J 1 base, with 12 bases left between them. CDR3 length: 15 amino acids. Germline V CDR1 and CDR2: SEHNR, FQNEAQ (reference sequence).

This clonotype was seen more than once but under ten times. The V gene is TRBV5-5, the J gene TRBJ2-2; 7 bases are a match to TRBD1. This CDR3 spans 16 amino acids. Germline V gives CDR1 SGHKS, CDR2 YYEKEE (reference sequence). V lost 1 base to trimming and J lost 3 bases; unmatched junction nucleotides: 6. The CDR3 bases are TGTGCCAGCAGCTTGCGGCTTCAGGGGGACACCGGGGAGCTGTTTTTT. Its translation is CASSLRLQGDTGELFF.

A few counts support this clonotype. The chain employs TRBV7-9 and TRBJ1-1; D is perhaps TRBD1 (5 bases). Germline V gene data show CDR1 as SEHNR and CDR2 as FQNEAQ (reference sequence). V was pared by 5 bases and J by 4 bases, with 14 bases between. The CDR3 loop spans 14 amino acids. CDR3 nucleotide sequence: TGTGCCAGCAGCGAAACCGGAGGGGTCACTGAAGCTTTCTTT. Translating gives CASSETGGVTEAFF.

The sample holds a few counts of this clonotype. V usage is TRBV11-2 and J usage is TRBJ2-7; D is perhaps TRBD2 (5 bases). The ends were cut back, 1 base at V and 3 bases at J, with 19 bases in the middle. Germline V gene lookup returns CDR1 SGHAT and CDR2 FQNNGV. This CDR3 is built from 17 residues. CDR3 in DNA: TGTGCCAGCAGCTTAGGGGGAGTCTTCGGCCTCTTCTACGAGCAGTACTTC. It translates to CASSLGGVFGLFYEQYF.